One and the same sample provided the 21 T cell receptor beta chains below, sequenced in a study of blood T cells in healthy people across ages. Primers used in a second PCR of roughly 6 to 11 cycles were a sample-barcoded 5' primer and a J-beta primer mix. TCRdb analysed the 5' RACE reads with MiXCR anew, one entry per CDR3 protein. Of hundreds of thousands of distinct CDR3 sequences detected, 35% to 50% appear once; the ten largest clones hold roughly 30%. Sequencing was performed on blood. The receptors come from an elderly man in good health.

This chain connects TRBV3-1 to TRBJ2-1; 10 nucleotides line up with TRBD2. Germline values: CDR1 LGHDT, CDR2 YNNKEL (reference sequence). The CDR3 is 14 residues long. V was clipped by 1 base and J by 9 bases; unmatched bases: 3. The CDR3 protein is CASSQVAGGGEQFF. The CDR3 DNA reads TGTGCCAGCAGCCAAGTAGCGGGGGGTGGTGAGCAGTTCTTC.

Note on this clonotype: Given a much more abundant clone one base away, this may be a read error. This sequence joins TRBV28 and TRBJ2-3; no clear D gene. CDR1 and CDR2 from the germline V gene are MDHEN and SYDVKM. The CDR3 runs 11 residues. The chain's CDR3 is CDSRSPDTQYF. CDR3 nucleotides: TGTGACAGCAGATCACCAGATACGCAGTATTTT.

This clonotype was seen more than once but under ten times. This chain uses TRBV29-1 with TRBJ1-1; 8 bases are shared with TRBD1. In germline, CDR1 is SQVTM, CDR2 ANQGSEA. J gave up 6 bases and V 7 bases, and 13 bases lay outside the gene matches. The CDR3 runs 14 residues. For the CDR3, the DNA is TGCAGCGCCCGGCGGACAGGGAGGATGCCTGAAGCTTTCTTT. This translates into CSARRTGRMPEAFF.

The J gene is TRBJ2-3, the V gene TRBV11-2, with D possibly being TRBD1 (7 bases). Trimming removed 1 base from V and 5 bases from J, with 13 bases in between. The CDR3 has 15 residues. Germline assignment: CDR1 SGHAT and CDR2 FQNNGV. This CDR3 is CASSLAAQGGDTQYF. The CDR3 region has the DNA TGTGCCAGCAGCTTAGCGGCGCAGGGGGGAGATACGCAGTATTTT.

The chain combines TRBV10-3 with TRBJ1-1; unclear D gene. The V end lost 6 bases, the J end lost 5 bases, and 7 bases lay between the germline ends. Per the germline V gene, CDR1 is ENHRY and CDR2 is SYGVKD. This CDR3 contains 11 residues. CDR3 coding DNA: TGTGCCATCAGCGAAGGGACTGAAGCTTTCTTT. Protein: CAISEGTEAFF.

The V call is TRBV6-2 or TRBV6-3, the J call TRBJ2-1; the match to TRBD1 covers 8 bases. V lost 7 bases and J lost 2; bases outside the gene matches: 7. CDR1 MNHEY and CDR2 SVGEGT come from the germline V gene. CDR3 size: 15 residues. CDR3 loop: CASKLRGLTYNEQFF. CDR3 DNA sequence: TGTGCCAGCAAACTCAGGGGGCTAACCTACAATGAGCAGTTCTTC.

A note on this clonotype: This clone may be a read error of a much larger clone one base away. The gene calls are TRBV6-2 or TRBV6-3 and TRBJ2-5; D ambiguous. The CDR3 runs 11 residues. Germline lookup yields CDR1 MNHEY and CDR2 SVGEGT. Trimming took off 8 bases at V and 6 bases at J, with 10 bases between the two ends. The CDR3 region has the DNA TGTGCCAGCGGCCTACCGAAGACCCAGTACTTC. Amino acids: CASGLPKTQYF.

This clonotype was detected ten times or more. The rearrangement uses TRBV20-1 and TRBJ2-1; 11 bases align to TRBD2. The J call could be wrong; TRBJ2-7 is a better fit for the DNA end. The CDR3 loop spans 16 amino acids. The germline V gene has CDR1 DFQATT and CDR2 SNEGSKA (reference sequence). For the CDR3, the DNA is TGCAGTGCCCCCAACTCCGGACTAGCGGGTTACAATGAGCAGTACTTC. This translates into CSAPNSGLAGYNEQYF.

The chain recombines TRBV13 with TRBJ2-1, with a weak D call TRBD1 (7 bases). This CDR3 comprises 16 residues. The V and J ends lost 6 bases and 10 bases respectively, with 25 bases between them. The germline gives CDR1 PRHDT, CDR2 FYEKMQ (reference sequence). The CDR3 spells CASRHTGTAGSYEQFF. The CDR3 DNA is TGTGCCAGCAGACACACCGGGACAGCGGGCTCCTACGAGCAGTTCTTC.

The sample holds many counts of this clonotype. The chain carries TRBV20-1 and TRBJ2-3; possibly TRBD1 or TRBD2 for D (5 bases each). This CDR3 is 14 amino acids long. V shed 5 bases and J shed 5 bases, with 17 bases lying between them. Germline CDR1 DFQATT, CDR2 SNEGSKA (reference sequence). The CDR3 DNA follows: TGCAGTGCTTCGGGACGGAGCGGATTAGATACGCAGTATTTT. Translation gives CSASGRSGLDTQYF.

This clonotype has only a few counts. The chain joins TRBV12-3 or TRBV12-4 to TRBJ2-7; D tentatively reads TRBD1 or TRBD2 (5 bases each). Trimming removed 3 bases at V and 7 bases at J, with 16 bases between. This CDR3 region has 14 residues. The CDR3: CASSFLGAEHEQYF. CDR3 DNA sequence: TGTGCCAGCAGTTTCCTCGGGGCAGAACATGAGCAGTACTTC.

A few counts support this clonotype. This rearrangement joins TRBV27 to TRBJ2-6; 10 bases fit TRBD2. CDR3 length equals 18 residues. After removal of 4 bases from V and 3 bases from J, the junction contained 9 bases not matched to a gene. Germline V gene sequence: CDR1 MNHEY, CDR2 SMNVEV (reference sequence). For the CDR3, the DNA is TGTGCCAGCAGTTCGTCTCTAGCGGGAGTTAGTGGGGCCAACGTCCTGACTTTC. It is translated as CASSSSLAGVSGANVLTF.

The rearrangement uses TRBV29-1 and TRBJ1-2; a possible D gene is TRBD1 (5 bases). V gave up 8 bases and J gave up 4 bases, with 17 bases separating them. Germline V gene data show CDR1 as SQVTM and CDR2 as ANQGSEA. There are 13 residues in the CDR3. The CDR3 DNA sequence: TGCAGCCCCCGAGGGGCAGGGCGCTATGGCTACACCTTC. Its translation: CSPRGAGRYGYTF.

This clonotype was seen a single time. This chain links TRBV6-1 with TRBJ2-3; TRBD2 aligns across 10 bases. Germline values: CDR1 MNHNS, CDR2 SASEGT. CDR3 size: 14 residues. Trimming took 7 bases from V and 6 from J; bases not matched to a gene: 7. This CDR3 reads CASIPSGSRDTQYF. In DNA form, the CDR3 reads TGTGCCAGCATCCCTAGCGGGAGTCGTGATACGCAGTATTTT.

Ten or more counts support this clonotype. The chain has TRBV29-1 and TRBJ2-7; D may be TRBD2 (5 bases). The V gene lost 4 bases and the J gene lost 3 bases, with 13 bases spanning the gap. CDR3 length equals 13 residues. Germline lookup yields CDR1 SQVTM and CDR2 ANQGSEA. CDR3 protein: CSVASGTNYEQYF. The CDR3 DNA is TGCAGCGTTGCCTCGGGAACAAACTACGAGCAGTACTTC.

The CDR3 nucleotides are TGTGCCAGCAGTGAAGCGCTTCAAGGAGAGACCCAGTACTTC. Protein product: CASSEALQGETQYF. The rearrangement links TRBV2 to TRBJ2-5, with D unresolved. This CDR3 is built from 14 residues. Trimming removed 0 bases at V and 4 bases at J, with 9 bases between. The germline V gene encodes CDR1 SNHLY and CDR2 FYNNEI.

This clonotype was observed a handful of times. The CDR3 sequence is CASSFRQGGNYNYGYTF. The DNA of the CDR3 is TGTGCCAGCAGTTTCAGACAGGGAGGCAATTATAACTATGGCTACACCTTC. The V call is TRBV27, the J call TRBJ1-2; 7 bases align to TRBD1. V was clipped by 3 bases and J by 1 base; unmatched bases: 11. Germline V gene data show CDR1 as MNHEY and CDR2 as SMNVEV (reference sequence). CDR3 length equals 17 residues.

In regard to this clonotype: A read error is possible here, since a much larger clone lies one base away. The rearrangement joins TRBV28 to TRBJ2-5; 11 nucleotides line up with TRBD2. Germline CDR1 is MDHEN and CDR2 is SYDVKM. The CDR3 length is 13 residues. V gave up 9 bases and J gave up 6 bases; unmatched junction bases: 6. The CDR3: CASSGGVGKTQYF. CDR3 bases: TGTGCCAGTAGCGGGGGGGTCGGAAAGACCCAGTACTTC.

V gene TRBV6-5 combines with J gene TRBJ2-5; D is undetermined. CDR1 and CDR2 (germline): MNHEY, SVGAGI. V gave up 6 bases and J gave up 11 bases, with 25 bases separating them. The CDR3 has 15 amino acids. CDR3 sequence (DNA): TGTGCCAGCAGCCCCGCCTCCACACGGGCGGTTGAGCAGTACTTC. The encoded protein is CASSPASTRAVEQYF.

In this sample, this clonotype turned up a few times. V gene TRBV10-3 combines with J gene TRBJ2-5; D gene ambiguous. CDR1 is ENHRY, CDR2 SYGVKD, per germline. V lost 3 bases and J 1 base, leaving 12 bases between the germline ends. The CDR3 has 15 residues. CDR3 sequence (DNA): TGTGCCATCAGTGATGCAGGAAAGCCCCAAGAGACCCAGTACTTC. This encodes CAISDAGKPQETQYF.

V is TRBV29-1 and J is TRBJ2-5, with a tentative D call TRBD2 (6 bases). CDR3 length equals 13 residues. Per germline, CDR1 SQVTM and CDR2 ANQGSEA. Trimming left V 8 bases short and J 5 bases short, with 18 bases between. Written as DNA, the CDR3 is TGCAGCTCCGACGGGAGCCGACGGGAGACCCAGTACTTC. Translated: CSSDGSRRETQYF.